The next 17 T cell receptor beta chains were all read from a single sample in a study of tumor and adjacent non-tumor tissue in lung cancer. A modified ARM-PCR protocol with three rounds of nested PCR amplified TCRbeta. Each CDR3 protein is one row after TCRdb ran MiXCR on the multiplex PCR reads. In the table there are around 82,000 distinct CDR3 sequences, 70% to 90% of which are singletons. RNA was extracted from bulk tissue without any cell sorting. More than 3 cm separated this lung sample from the edge of the tumor. Input material: distant non-tumor lung tissue. The receptors shown here come from a man aged 60 to 75 with non-small cell lung cancer.

In the case of this clonotype: Its ends do not fully match the called genes, so a read error is possible. The J gene is TRBJ2-4, the V gene TRBV7-9; possibly TRBD1 or TRBD2 for D (5 bases each). The CDR3 runs to 17 residues. Germline lookup yields CDR1 SEHNR and CDR2 FQNEAQ (reference sequence). The CDR3 DNA is TGTGCGAGCAGCTTCGGGGCTGGCAAGGACCGGAAAAACATTCAGTACTTC. It yields the protein CASSFGAGKDRKNIQYF. Full variable domain (outside the CDR3, taken from reference TRBV7-9 and TRBJ2-4): DTGVSQNPRHKITKRGQNVTFRCDPISEHNRLYWYRQTLGQGPEFLTYFQNEAQLEKSRLLSDRFSAERPKGSFSTLEIQRTEQGDSAMYLCASSFGAGKDRKNIQYFGAGTRLSVL.

About this clonotype itself: Likely a read error: the CDR3 ends without its conserved phenylalanine or tryptophan. The DNA is omitted, as the CDR3 cannot be located on it reliably, and the CDR3 follows TCRdb's listing. V gene TRBV6-4 combines with J gene TRBJ2-1; TRBD1, as called in the table, went unchecked against the DNA. CDR1 is MRHNA, CDR2 SNTAGT, per germline. Inclusive of both ends, the CDR3 amounts to 16 amino acids. The CDR3 here is CASSKQAPPVGNEHFL.

To note about this clonotype: Its ends do not fully match the called genes, so a read error is possible. J is TRBJ1-5 and V is TRBV6-5; TRBD1 might be the D (6 bases). The germline V gene encodes CDR1 MNHEY and CDR2 SVGAGI. The CDR3 runs 15 residues. For the CDR3, the DNA is TGTGCCAGCAATTACCTACAGGGAATCAATCAGCCCCAACATTTT. The encoded protein is CASNYLQGINQPQHF.

A few counts support this clonotype. The germline gene is not matched at one end of the junction; a read error may be the cause. The chain carries TRBV11-3 and TRBJ2-7, with TRBD1 matching 8 bases. Germline lookup yields CDR1 SGHNT and CDR2 YENEEA. The CDR3 is 15 residues long. CDR3: CASSSRQGAGYVQYF. The CDR3 DNA is TGTGCCAGCAGCTCCCGTCAGGGGGCTGGGTACGTGCAGTACTTC.

This clonotype occurred a few times. A much bigger clone sits one base away, suggesting this may be a read error. The J gene is TRBJ1-1, the V gene TRBV29-1; D remains unclear. Germline CDR1 reads SQVTM; CDR2 reads ANQGSEA. This CDR3 spans 13 amino acids. Trimming took off 7 bases at V and 4 bases at J, with 16 bases between the two ends. CDR3 in DNA: TGCAGCGCCGCCTGGGGAGGTGCCACTGAAGCTTTCTTT. It translates to CSAAWGGATEAFF.

Comments on this clonotype: The final CDR3 position lacks the conserved phenylalanine or tryptophan, pointing to a likely read error. Because the CDR3's place on the DNA is in doubt, the DNA is left out and the CDR3 is given as listed by TCRdb. The chain joins TRBV28 to TRBJ1-4. Germline V gene sequence: CDR1 MDHEN, CDR2 SYDVKM. 15 amino acids form the CDR3, both terminal residues included. CDR3 residues: CASSSSGTQNEKLFS.

Regarding this clonotype: The junction differs from germline at one of its ends, possibly a read error. The chain carries TRBV4-1 and TRBJ1-1, with D unresolved. CDR1 is MGHRA and CDR2 is YSYEKL in the germline V gene. CDR3 length equals 16 residues. CDR3 region: CANGSGPTSMNTGAFF. The DNA for the CDR3 is TGCGCCAACGGCAGTGGCCCTACCTCTATGAACACTGGAGCTTTCTTT.

About this clonotype: The junction differs from germline at one of its ends, possibly a read error. V is TRBV6-5 and J is TRBJ1-5; 8 nucleotides match TRBD1. The CDR3 is 15 residues long. CDR1 is MNHEY and CDR2 is SVGAGI in the germline V gene. This CDR3 is CASSYSGQGSLPQQF. CDR3 DNA sequence: TGTGCCAGCAGTTACAGTGGACAGGGTAGTCTACCCCAGCAGTTT.

As concerns this clonotype: At one of its ends the junction is not consistent with the germline gene, which may arise from a read error. The chain recombines TRBV6-2 or TRBV6-3 with TRBJ1-5, with a possible D match to TRBD1 (6 bases). Looked up from germline, CDR1 is MNHEY and CDR2 is SVGEGT. This CDR3 contains 15 residues. The CDR3 nucleotides are TGTGCCGGCAGTTATGGCACAGGGACAAATCAACCCCAGCATTTT. Protein product: CAGSYGTGTNQPQHF.

A word on this clonotype: The junction shows a germline mismatch at one end, possibly a read error. CDR3 protein: CVSSSGQSPGELFF. Written as DNA, the CDR3 is TGTGTCAGCAGCTCGGGACAGAGCCCCGGGGAGCTGTTTTTT. This rearrangement joins TRBV7-8 to TRBJ2-2; TRBD1 matches 7 bases. The CDR3 sequence is 14 residues long. CDR1 and CDR2 (germline): SGHVS, FQNEAQ.

The chain is built from TRBV10-1 and TRBJ2-7, with TRBD1 identical over 8 bases. Per the germline V gene, CDR1 is WNHNN and CDR2 is SYGVQD (reference sequence). V was pared by 6 bases and J by 4 bases, with 5 bases of the junction left unmatched. The CDR3 extends over 13 amino acids. CDR3 DNA: TGCGCCAGCAGGGGACAGGTTGTATACGAGCAGTACTTC. Translating gives CASRGQVVYEQYF.

Concerning this clonotype itself: Germline and junction disagree at one end, which may indicate a read error. The CDR3 DNA sequence: TGCGCCAGCAGCCTTAACGACGGGACCTACAATGAGCTGTTCTTC. As protein: CASSLNDGTYNELFF. The J gene is TRBJ2-1, the V gene TRBV4-3; perhaps D is TRBD1 or TRBD2 (5 bases each). The germline V gene encodes CDR1 LGHNA and CDR2 YSLEER. This CDR3 has 15 residues.

This clonotype has a single count. This may arise from a read error, as a much more abundant clone is one base away. This CDR3 fails to terminate in the conserved phenylalanine or tryptophan, so it likely reflects a read error. The rearrangement joins TRBV5-1 to TRBJ2-2; 10 nucleotides match TRBD1. Germline V gene data show CDR1 as SGHRS and CDR2 as YFSETQ. The CDR3 is 14 residues long. V was clipped by 6 bases and J by 7 bases; unmatched bases: 6. CDR3 coding DNA: TGCGCCAGCATCGGACAGGGGGAAGGCGGGGAGCTGTTTTCT. It specifies CASIGQGEGGELFS.

J is TRBJ1-4 and V is TRBV11-2; D is uncertain. The CDR3 has 16 residues. With 8 bases removed from V and 3 bases from J, the gap between germline ends came to 19 bases. CDR1 is SGHAT and CDR2 is FQNNGV in the germline V gene. The CDR3 DNA is TGTGCCAGCTTAGTCCCGCAGCGTAGTTCTAATGAAAAACTGTTTTTT. It encodes CASLVPQRSSNEKLFF.

In regard to this clonotype: It may be a read error: a sequence one base away is much more abundant. The CDR3: CAISPRVGEKLFF. CDR3 nucleotides: TGTGCCATCAGCCCCAGGGTGGGTGAAAAACTGTTTTTT. This rearrangement joins TRBV14 to TRBJ1-4; the D gene is possibly TRBD1 (5 bases). This CDR3 contains 13 residues. CDR1 is SGHDN, CDR2 FVKESK, per germline.

Details on this clonotype: With a much larger clone just one base away, this may be a read error. The rearrangement links TRBV19 to TRBJ1-1, with D perhaps matching TRBD1 (5 bases). Germline V gene lookup returns CDR1 LNHDA and CDR2 SQIVND (reference sequence). There are 13 residues in the CDR3. Trimming left V 7 bases short and J 5 bases short, with 14 bases between. The CDR3 is CASIPRDRTEAFF. In DNA, the CDR3 is TGTGCCAGTATTCCCAGGGATCGGACTGAAGCTTTCTTT.

On this clonotype: One end of the junction varies from germline; a read error may be responsible. V gene TRBV6-5 combines with J gene TRBJ2-3, with D perhaps TRBD1 (5 bases). This CDR3 comprises 12 residues. The germline CDR1 and CDR2 sequences are MNHEY and SVGAGI. The CDR3: CVSRAGTNTQYF. CDR3 sequence (DNA): TGTGTCAGCAGGGCAGGCACAAATACGCAGTATTTT.